This entry features one TCR beta chain sequence. The entry originates in a study of T cells of healthy individuals. The CDR3 runs to 18 residues. V lost 3 bases to trimming and J lost 0 bases; unmatched junction nucleotides: 7. TCRdb re-called the 5' RACE reads through MiXCR, storing one row per CDR3 protein. The table shows 100,000 or so distinct CDR3 sequences, with approximately 16% occurring only once. The receptor's source is a human donor in good health. The V and J genes are TRBV12-3 or TRBV12-4 and TRBJ2-1; TRBD2 matches at 11 bases. The CDR3 reads CASSFLAGGLGSYNEQFF. The CDR3, as DNA: TGTGCCAGCAGTTTCCTAGCGGGAGGCCTGGGCTCCTACAATGAGCAGTTCTTC.